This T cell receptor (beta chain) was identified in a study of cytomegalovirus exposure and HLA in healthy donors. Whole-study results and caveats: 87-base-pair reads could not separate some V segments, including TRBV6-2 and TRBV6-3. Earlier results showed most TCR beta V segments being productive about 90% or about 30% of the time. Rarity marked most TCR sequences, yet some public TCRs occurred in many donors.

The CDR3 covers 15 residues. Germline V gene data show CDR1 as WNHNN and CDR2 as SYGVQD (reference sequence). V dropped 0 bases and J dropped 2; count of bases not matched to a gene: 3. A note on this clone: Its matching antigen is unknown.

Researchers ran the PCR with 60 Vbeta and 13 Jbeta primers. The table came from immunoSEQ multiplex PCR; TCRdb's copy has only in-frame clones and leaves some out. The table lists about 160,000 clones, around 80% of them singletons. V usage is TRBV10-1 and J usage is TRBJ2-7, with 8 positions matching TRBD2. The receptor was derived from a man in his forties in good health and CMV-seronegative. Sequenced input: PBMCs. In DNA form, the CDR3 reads TGCGCCAGCAGTGAGTCTGGGACTAGACCCTACGAGCAGTACTTC. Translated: CASSESGTRPYEQYF.